The rows below give T cell receptor beta chains drawn from one sample of a study of shared clonotypes between healthy human individuals. Sequencing was performed with immunoSEQ multiplex PCR; in TCRdb, only in-frame clones are kept and a portion is missing. The sample consists of approximately 470,000 clones, about 78% of them appearing once. The specimen sequenced was PBMCs. These TCRs come from a woman between 35 and 50 years old in good health. Some clones in this sample may be carry-over from other donors' samples. CDR3s leave out the opening cysteine and the closing phenylalanine or tryptophan.

CDR3 protein	V gene	J gene
ASSLENLAKNIQY	TRBV7-9	TRBJ2-4
ASSPSGLDGYT	TRBV11-2	TRBJ1-2
ASSQAKGDTDTQY	TRBV4-2	TRBJ2-3
ACGTSGTDTQY	TRBV10-3	TRBJ2-3
SVREKNYGYT	TRBV29-1	TRBJ1-2
ASSLGSQAAPF	TRBV11-3	TRBJ1-1
ASSPNLRLAETYEQY	TRBV18	TRBJ2-7
ASSRGNEKLF	TRBV7-9	TRBJ1-4
ASSVGGLMNTEAF	TRBV9	TRBJ1-1
ASSFGDRRNYGYT	TRBV7-3	TRBJ1-2
ASRDSSANTGELF	TRBV21-1	TRBJ2-2
ASSLRSALPYEQY	TRBV28	TRBJ2-7
ASAKGLRTDTQY	TRBV2	TRBJ2-3
ATSRALRQQF	TRBV15	TRBJ2-1
ASSRSGGAREKLF	TRBV14	TRBJ1-4
ASSLVASRDTQY	TRBV5-1	TRBJ2-3
ASSPGGRGDEQF	TRBV18	TRBJ2-1
ASSSLQGPNEKLF	TRBV5-1	TRBJ1-4
ASSLGWEGNEQF	TRBV5-1	TRBJ2-1
ATSRGSIGVSYNEQF	TRBV15	TRBJ2-1
ASSVQSGASLETQY	TRBV9	TRBJ2-5
ASSVPAYWDSYNEQF	TRBV28	TRBJ2-1
ASTLGGAWEQF	TRBV28	TRBJ2-1
ASSLLPSGTYEQY	TRBV27	TRBJ2-7
ASSLHGDRIEQF	TRBV7-3	TRBJ2-1
ASSLGTSGIREQF	TRBV7-3	TRBJ2-1
ASSFLRGPSHEKLF	TRBV28	TRBJ1-4
ASGRTGRWD	TRBV2	TRBJ2-7
ASRPGLAGGPGYNEQF	TRBV10-2	TRBJ2-1
ASSPGQGYEQY	TRBV11-2	TRBJ2-7
ATSRKWGTPQH	TRBV15	TRBJ1-5
ASSQDTSVYNEQF	TRBV14	TRBJ2-1
ASTREGQGAYEQY	TRBV2	TRBJ2-7
ASSDRGRYSDNQPQH	TRBV6-1	TRBJ1-5
ASSIDRAGNEQY	TRBV28	TRBJ2-7